This T cell receptor (beta chain) comes out of a study of cytotoxic CD8 clonotypes in ibrutinib-treated CLL (dated by TCRdb to 2020 to 2023). In terms of the full investigation: The cohort had eleven to twelve relapsed/refractory and 15 treatment-naive patients; some 17 were IGHV unmutated. Partial responses were observed in about 25 patients and complete responses in 2; after a median follow-up of around 68 months, remission was maintained in 14 patients and progression was observed in around twelve. Samples at response were collected after a median of about 11 months of treatment, with a range of roughly 6 to 40 months. Samples averaged roughly 260,000 productive templates and approximately 100,000 productive rearrangements. Longitudinal samples were available for about 30% of the 86 trial participants. Cryopreserved peripheral blood mononuclear cells were collected at three points: before therapy, at response, and at either sustained remission or disease progression. All remission and progressive disease samples were collected while patients were still receiving ibrutinib.

Broad study findings and their caveats: Lymph node repertoires were not examined, and the timing of sampling was not matched between patients in sustained remission and those whose disease progressed. Public clonotypes were rare and either contracted or stayed stable during treatment, and the rise in clonality at ibrutinib response reflected the expansion of private clonotypes. Baseline clonality exceeded that of age-matched healthy donors and correlated strongly with circulating CD8+ T-cell counts. Clonality increased at ibrutinib response, stayed stable in sustained remission, and fell back toward baseline at progression.

In the paper's terms, the time point label means: about a year on ibrutinib. For TCR beta library preparation, around 2 micrograms of genomic DNA were isolated from cryopreserved PBMCs. High-throughput TCR beta sequencing was performed on longitudinal blood samples from CLL patients receiving ibrutinib monotherapy. Patients were enrolled in a phase 2 open-label single-center ibrutinib monotherapy trial. Looking up the germline V gene yields CDR1 MNHEY and CDR2 SVGAGI. V is trimmed back by 6 bases and J by 7 bases, and the junction contains 9 bases that no gene match accounts for. The CDR3 numbers 14 residues from cysteine through phenylalanine. The sequence is cut down to CDR3 DNA, 42 bases in frame from base 1. Worth noting for this clone: This receptor's antigen is unknown. No much larger clone is present one base from it, and per-base qualities are unavailable.

On a MiSeq, deep resolution sequencing aimed for a depth between 1 in 1 million and 1 in 200,000 T cells, with each clonotype covered 10x on average. TCR beta libraries were generated with the immunoSEQ hsTCRB Kit. On the authors' methods: Data were analyzed with ImmunoSEQ Data Assistant and ImmunoSEQ Analyzer, with V, D and J genes assigned per IMGT definitions. Clonality, which ranges from 0 to 1, was calculated as one minus the normalized Shannon entropy of productive rearrangement frequencies. Only overrepresented clonotypes making up at least 0.05% of the repertoire of each patient were included in the public clonotype analysis. Some 13 age-matched healthy donor repertoires from immuneACCESS served as clonality controls. TCRdb's version of the immuneACCESS table is confined to in-frame rearrangements and falls short of the full clone set. An unresolved V gene accounts for under half of the shortfall where checked; the remainder is of unknown origin. That table supplies the V and J calls and clone size; D and trimming were determined from the DNA. The sample table shows about 140,000 clones, and around 90% are seen once. The top ten hold about 10% of the sample.

The receptor's source is a human donor with chronic lymphocytic leukemia. The sample here was PBMCs, taken after 12 months of ibrutinib treatment. This receptor chain uses TRBV6-5 and TRBJ1-1, and 9 junction bases match TRBD1. CDR3 loop: CASSRGQGKVEAFF. At the DNA level, the sequence is TGTGCCAGCAGCCGTGGACAGGGGAAAGTTGAAGCTTTCTTT.